This T cell receptor (beta chain) was sequenced for a study of radiation and T cells in renal cell carcinoma. Here immunoSEQ multiplex PCR was the method, and the copy in TCRdb shows in-frame clones only, minus some. The data contain approximately 150,000 clones, approximately 87% of them seen just once; the ten biggest clones take up around 21%. The CDR3 is made up of 15 amino acids. The germline V gene has CDR1 WSHSY and CDR2 SAAADI. With 2 bases removed from V and 0 bases from J, the gap between germline ends came to 8 bases. Time point reported: baseline pretreatment blood. Treatment denoted: 15 Gy SBRT to primary tumor, nephrectomy 4 weeks later.

This specimen was blood, taken from a patient whose treatment included radiotherapy and nephrectomy. This chain connects TRBV10-2 to TRBJ2-1; D might be TRBD1 (5 bases). The origin of this receptor is a woman aged 50 to 60 with renal cell carcinoma. The DNA of the CDR3 is TGCGCCAGCAGTGAGGGGGCCAGCTCCTACAATGAGCAGTTCTTC. Translation: CASSEGASSYNEQFF.